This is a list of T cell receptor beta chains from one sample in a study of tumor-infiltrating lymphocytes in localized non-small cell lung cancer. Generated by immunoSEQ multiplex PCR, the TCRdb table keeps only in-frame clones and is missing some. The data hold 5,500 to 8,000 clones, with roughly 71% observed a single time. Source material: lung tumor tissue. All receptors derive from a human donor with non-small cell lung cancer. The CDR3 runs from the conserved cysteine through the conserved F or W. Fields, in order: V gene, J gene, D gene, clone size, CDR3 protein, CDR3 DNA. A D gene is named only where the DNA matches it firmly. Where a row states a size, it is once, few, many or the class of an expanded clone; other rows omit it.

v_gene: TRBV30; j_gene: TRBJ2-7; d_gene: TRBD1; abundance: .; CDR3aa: CAWMGQGAWEQYF; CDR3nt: TGTGCCTGGATGGGGCAGGGGGCGTGGGAGCAGTACTTC
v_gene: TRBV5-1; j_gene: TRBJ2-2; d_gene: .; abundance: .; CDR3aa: CASSLGQGNTGELFF; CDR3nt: TGCGCCAGCAGCTTAGGGCAGGGGAACACCGGGGAGCTGTTTTTT
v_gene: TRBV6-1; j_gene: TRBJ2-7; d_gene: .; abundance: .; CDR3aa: CASKQRVSYEQYF; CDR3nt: TGTGCCAGCAAGCAGAGGGTATCCTACGAGCAGTACTTC
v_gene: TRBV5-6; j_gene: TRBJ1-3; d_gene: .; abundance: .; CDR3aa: CASSLRESSGNTIYF; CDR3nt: TGTGCCAGCAGCCTAAGGGAGAGCTCTGGAAACACCATATATTTT
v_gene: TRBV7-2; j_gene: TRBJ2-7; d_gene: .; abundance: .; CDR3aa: CASSPTRAEQYF; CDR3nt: TGTGCCAGCAGCCCGACCAGGGCCGAGCAGTACTTC
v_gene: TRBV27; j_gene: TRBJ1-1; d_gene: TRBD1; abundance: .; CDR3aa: CASRGQKNTEAFF; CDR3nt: TGTGCCAGCAGGGGACAGAAGAACACTGAAGCTTTCTTT
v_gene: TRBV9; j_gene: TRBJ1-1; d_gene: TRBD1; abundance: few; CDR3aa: CASSVDPPGGASEAFF; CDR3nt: TGTGCCAGCAGCGTAGATCCCCCAGGGGGCGCATCCGAAGCTTTCTTT
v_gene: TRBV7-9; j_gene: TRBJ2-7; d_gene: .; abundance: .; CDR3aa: CASSLDSSYEQYF; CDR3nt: TGTGCCAGCAGCTTAGACAGCTCCTACGAGCAGTACTTC
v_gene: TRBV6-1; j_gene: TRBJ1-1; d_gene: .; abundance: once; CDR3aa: CASSDRALNTEAFF; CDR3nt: TGTGCCAGCAGTGACAGGGCTCTGAACACTGAAGCTTTCTTT
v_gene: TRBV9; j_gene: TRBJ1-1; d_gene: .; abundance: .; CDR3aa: CASSVVGAENTEAFF; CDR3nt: TGTGCCAGCAGCGTAGTGGGGGCCGAGAACACTGAAGCTTTCTTT
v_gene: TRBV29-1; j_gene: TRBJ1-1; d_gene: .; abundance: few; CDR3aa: CSALENAEAFF; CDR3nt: TGCAGCGCCTTGGAGAACGCTGAAGCTTTCTTT
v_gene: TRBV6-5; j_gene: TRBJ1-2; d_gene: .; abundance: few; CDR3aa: CASSRRVNDGYTF; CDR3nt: TGTGCCAGCAGTAGACGGGTGAACGATGGCTACACCTTC
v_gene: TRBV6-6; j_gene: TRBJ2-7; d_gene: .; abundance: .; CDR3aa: CASSVQYEQYF; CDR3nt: TGTGCCAGCAGTGTACAATACGAGCAGTACTTC
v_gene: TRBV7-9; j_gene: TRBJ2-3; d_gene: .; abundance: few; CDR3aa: CASRDSLELAQYF; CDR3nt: TGTGCCAGCAGGGACAGCCTCGAGCTAGCGCAGTATTTT
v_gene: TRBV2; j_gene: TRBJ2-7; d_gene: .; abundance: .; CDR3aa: CASSLGSYEQYF; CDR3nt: TGTGCCAGCAGTCTCGGGAGCTACGAGCAGTACTTC
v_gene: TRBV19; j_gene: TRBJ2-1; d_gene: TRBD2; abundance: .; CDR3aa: CASSDGTSGGSKQFF; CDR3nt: TGTGCCAGCTCAGACGGGACTAGCGGGGGTAGTAAGCAGTTCTTC
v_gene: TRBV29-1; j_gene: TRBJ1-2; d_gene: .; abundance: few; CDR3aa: CSVTALGPRDGYTF; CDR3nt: TGCAGCGTTACCGCCCTGGGGCCCAGAGATGGCTACACCTTC
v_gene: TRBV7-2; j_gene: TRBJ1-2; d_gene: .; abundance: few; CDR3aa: CASSLGGSDGYTF; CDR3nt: TGTGCCAGCAGCTTAGGGGGGTCGGATGGCTACACCTTC
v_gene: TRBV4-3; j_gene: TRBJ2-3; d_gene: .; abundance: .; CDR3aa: CASSQDWGGAGDTQYF; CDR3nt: TGCGCCAGCAGCCAAGATTGGGGGGGGGCAGGAGATACGCAGTATTTT
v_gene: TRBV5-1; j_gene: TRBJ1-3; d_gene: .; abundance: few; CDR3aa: CASSDSWVSGNTIYF; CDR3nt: TGCGCCAGCAGCGACTCTTGGGTCTCTGGAAACACCATATATTTT
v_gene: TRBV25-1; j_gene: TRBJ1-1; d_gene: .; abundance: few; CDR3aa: CASSELRDTDEAFF; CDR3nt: TGTGCCAGCAGTGAGCTCCGGGACACCGATGAAGCTTTCTTT
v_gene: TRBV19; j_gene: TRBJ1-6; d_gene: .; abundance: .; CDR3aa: CASSMADSYNSPLHF; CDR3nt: TGTGCCAGTAGTATGGCAGACTCCTATAATTCACCCCTCCACTTT
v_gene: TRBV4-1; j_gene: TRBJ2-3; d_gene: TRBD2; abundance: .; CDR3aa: CASSQGRGGSPHTDTQYF; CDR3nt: TGCGCCAGCAGCCAAGGGCGGGGGGGCAGCCCGCACACAGATACGCAGTATTTT
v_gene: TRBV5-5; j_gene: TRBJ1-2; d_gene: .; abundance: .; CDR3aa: CASSLVLAGDYTF; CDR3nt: TGTGCCAGCAGCTTGGTTTTGGCGGGTGACTACACCTTC
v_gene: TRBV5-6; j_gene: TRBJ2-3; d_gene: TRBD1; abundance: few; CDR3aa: CASSLGTGGAADTQYF; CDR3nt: TGTGCCAGCAGCTTGGGGACAGGGGGCGCAGCAGATACGCAGTATTTT
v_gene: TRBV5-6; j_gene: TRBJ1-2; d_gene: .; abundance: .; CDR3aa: CASSLERKNYGYTF; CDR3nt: TGTGCCAGCAGCTTGGAGAGGAAAAACTATGGCTACACCTTC
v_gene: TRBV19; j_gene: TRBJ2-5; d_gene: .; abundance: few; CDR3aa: CASRGRGVGTQYF; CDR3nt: TGTGCCAGTCGGGGGCGGGGAGTAGGGACCCAGTACTTC
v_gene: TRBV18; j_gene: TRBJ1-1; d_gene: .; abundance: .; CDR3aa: CASSPNQGREAFF; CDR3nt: TGTGCCAGCTCACCAAACCAGGGGCGAGAAGCTTTCTTT